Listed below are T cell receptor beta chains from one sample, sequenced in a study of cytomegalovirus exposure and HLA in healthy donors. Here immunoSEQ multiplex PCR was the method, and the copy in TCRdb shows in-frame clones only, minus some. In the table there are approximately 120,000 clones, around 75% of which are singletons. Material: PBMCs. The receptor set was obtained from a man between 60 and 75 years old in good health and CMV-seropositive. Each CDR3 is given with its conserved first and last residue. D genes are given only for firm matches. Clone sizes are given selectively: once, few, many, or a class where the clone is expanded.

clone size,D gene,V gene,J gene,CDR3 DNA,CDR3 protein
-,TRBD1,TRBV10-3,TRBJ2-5,TGTGCCATCGGACTGACAGGGCTCGCAGAGACCCAGTACTTC,CAIGLTGLAETQYF
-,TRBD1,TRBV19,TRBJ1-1,TGTGCCAGTAGGGGACAGGGTATGACTTTCTTT,CASRGQGMTFF
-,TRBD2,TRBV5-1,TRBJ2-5,TGCGCCAGCAGCCCCCCCGGGACTAGCGGGGGAGAGACCCAGTACTTC,CASSPPGTSGGETQYF
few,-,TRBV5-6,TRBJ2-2,TGTGCCAGCAGCGTAGACAGTCTGTCTCATGCCGGGGAGCTGTTTTTT,CASSVDSLSHAGELFF
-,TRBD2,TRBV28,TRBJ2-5,TGTGCCAGCAGCTCCTCGGGGGGGAACCGGCAAGAGACCCAGTACTTC,CASSSSGGNRQETQYF
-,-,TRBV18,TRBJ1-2,TGTGCCAGCTCACCTTCTCGGGACATCGAAGGCTACACCTTC,CASSPSRDIEGYTF
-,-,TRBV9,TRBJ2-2,TGTGCCAGCAGCGTACAGGGGCAGTACGGGGAGCTGTTTTTT,CASSVQGQYGELFF
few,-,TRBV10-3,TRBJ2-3,TGTGCCATCAGTGGACAGGGCACAGATACGCAGTATTTT,CAISGQGTDTQYF
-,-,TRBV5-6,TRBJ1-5,TGTGCCAGCAGCTTGGGTTCGAGGGATCAGCCCCAGCATTTT,CASSLGSRDQPQHF
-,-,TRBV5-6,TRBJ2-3,TGTGCCAGCAGCTTGGACAGAATCACAGATACGCAGTATTTT,CASSLDRITDTQYF
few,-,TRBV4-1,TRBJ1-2,TGCGCCAGCAGCCATCCTGGGCGGGGACGCAATGGCTACACCTTC,CASSHPGRGRNGYTF
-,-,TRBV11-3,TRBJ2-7,TGTGCCAGCAGCCCTGGACAGTCCTACGAGCAGTACTTC,CASSPGQSYEQYF
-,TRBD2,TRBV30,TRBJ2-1,TGTGCCTGGAGTGTAGCGACTAGCGGGGGGGCGTATGAGCAGTTCTTC,CAWSVATSGGAYEQFF
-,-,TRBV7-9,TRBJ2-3,TGTGCCAGCAGCCCCCCGGTGTCTTCGCAGTATTTT,CASSPPVSSQYF
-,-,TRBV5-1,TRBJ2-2,TGCGCCAGCAGCTGGAGCAGGGCTGACACCGGGGAGCTGTTTTTT,CASSWSRADTGELFF
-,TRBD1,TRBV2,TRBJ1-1,TGTGCCAGCAGTCAACAGGGGGGGAAAGCTTTCTTT,CASSQQGGKAFF
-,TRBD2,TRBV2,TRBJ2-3,TGTGCCAGCAGACGAGTCGTTAGCGGGGGGAACACAGATACGCAGTATTTT,CASRRVVSGGNTDTQYF
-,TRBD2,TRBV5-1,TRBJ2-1,TGCGCCAGCAGCTTGGAACACGGAGCGGGGGGATTTTCGGGCCTCTCCTACAATGAGCAGTTCTTC,CASSLEHGAGGFSGLSYNEQFF
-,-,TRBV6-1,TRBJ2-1,TGTGCCAGCAGCTTAGACAGTTCCGGTCCCCATGAGCAGTTCTTC,CASSLDSSGPHEQFF
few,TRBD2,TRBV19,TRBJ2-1,TGTGCCAGTAGTATGGGATGGGGACTAGCGGGGGGGCCAAGCTCCTACAATGAGCAGTTCTTC,CASSMGWGLAGGPSSYNEQFF
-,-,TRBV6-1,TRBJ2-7,TGTGCCAGCAGGCAGGGGTCCTACGAGCAGTACTTC,CASRQGSYEQYF
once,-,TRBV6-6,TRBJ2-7,TGTGCCAGCAGTTACGCGCGGTACTACGAGCAGTACTTC,CASSYARYYEQYF
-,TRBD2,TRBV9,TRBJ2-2,TGTGCCAGCAGCGCAAGACTAGCTCCCGGGGAGCTGTTTTTT,CASSARLAPGELFF
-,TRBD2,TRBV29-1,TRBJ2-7,TGCAGCGTGGCCGGGACGGGGGAGGGCGAGCAGTACTTC,CSVAGTGEGEQYF
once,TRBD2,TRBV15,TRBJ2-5,TGTGCCACCAACAGAGAAGGGGGACTAGCGGGATCCCAAGAGACCCAGTACTTC,CATNREGGLAGSQETQYF
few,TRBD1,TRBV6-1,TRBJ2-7,TGTGCCAGCAGTCCCGGGACAGGGTGGGGAGGCGAGCAGTACTTC,CASSPGTGWGGEQYF
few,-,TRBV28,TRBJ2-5,TGTGCCAGCTGGCGGATACAAGAGACCCAGTACTTC,CASWRIQETQYF
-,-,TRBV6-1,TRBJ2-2,TGTGCCAGCGCTCCCAGGCTGAACACCGGGGAGCTGTTTTTT,CASAPRLNTGELFF
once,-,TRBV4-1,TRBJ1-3,TGCGCCAGCAACCAAGGAGCTAGCTCTGGAAACACCATATATTTT,CASNQGASSGNTIYF
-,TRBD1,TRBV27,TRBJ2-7,TGTGCCAGCAAGCCGGGACAGATCTCCTACGAGCAGTACTTC,CASKPGQISYEQYF
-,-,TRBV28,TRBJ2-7,TGTGCCAGCAGTTGGGACATCCCTCGCGAGCAGTACTTC,CASSWDIPREQYF
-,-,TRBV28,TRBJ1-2,TGTGCCAGCAGTTTCGGCGGGAGTTCTACTAACTATGGCTACACCTTC,CASSFGGSSTNYGYTF
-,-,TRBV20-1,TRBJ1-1,TGCAGTGCTCAGTCGCACCTGGAAGCTTTCTTT,CSAQSHLEAFF
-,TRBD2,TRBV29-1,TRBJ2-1,TGCAGCTCACGGGGGGGACCTGGAGGAGATGAGCAGTTCTTC,CSSRGGPGGDEQFF
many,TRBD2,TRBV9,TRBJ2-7,TGTGCCAGCAGCGTAGGACTAGCGGTTACCTACGAGCAGTACTTC,CASSVGLAVTYEQYF
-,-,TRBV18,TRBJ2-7,TGTGCCAGCTCGCCTTCACTAGATACCGAGCAGTACTTC,CASSPSLDTEQYF